This passage covers 21 T cell receptor beta chains from one sample sequenced in a study of shared clonotypes between healthy human individuals. Clones were read by immunoSEQ multiplex PCR, and TCRdb kept only the in-frame ones, dropping some. The sample holds roughly 810,000 clones, about 96% seen once. Naive CD8 cells, CD45RO-negative and positively selected for CCR7, excluded terminally differentiated effector memory CD45RA+ cells. The sequenced sample was naive CD8+ T cells sorted from blood. The receptor source for this set is a man aged 25-40 years in good health.

The chain has TRBV7-3 and TRBJ2-3, with 8 nucleotides matching TRBD2. Germline loops: CDR1 SGHTA, CDR2 FQGTGA. V shed 10 bases, J shed 3 bases, and the junction held 9 bases outside the gene matches. The CDR3 runs 14 residues. CDR3: CATSHGRGTDTQYF. In DNA, the CDR3 is TGTGCCACCAGTCACGGGAGGGGAACAGATACGCAGTATTTT.

Comment on this clone: Distinct nucleotide sequences in the sample also encode this CDR3. The rearrangement joins TRBV4-1 to TRBJ2-7, with D unclear. The CDR3 length is 13 residues. V gave up 0 bases and J gave up 5 bases, with 8 bases separating them. Germline V gene sequence: CDR1 MGHRA, CDR2 YSYEKL. CDR3 nucleotides: TGCGCCAGCAGCCAAGAGTCTTGGGACGAGCAGTACTTC. Its translation: CASSQESWDEQYF.

The chain joins TRBV6-1 to TRBJ2-1; TRBD2 matches at 10 bases. Trimming at V came to 2 bases and at J to 8 bases, leaving 6 bases not matched to a gene. The CDR3 extends over 15 amino acids. Per germline, CDR1 MNHNS and CDR2 SASEGT. The CDR3 spells CASSESLAGADEQFF. In DNA form, the CDR3 reads TGTGCCAGCAGTGAATCCCTAGCGGGAGCCGATGAGCAGTTCTTC.

The chain couples TRBV6-1 to TRBJ1-6; 7 bases fit TRBD1. The ends lost 5 bases at V and 6 bases at J; junction bases unmatched: 7. This CDR3 region has 15 residues. The germline gives CDR1 MNHNS, CDR2 SASEGT. CDR3 loop: CASSQDRLGNSPLHF. CDR3 DNA sequence: TGTGCCAGCAGTCAGGACAGGTTGGGTAATTCACCCCTCCACTTT.

The chain links TRBV2 to TRBJ2-3; a possible D gene is TRBD2 (6 bases). CDR1 and CDR2 from the germline V gene are SNHLY and FYNNEI. This CDR3 has 15 amino acids. The germline V and J ends were trimmed by 8 bases and 0 bases, with 15 bases remaining between them. This CDR3 reads CASPGGSGSTDTQYF. The CDR3 nucleotides read TGTGCCAGCCCAGGAGGCAGCGGGAGCACAGATACGCAGTATTTT.

In its sample, this clone was seen once. V is TRBV6-5 and J is TRBJ2-6, with 8 nucleotides matching TRBD1. V dropped 3 bases and J dropped 2; count of bases not matched to a gene: 3. Germline CDR1 and CDR2: MNHEY and SVGAGI. This CDR3 spans 16 amino acids. The CDR3 sequence: CASSYPGGAGANVLTF. CDR3 coding DNA: TGTGCCAGCAGTTATCCAGGGGGCGCTGGGGCCAACGTCCTGACTTTC.

This sequence joins TRBV29-1 and TRBJ2-7, with D perhaps matching TRBD1 or TRBD2 (5 bases each). The germline gives CDR1 SQVTM, CDR2 ANQGSEA. V lost 5 bases to trimming and J lost 6 bases, with 11 bases between them. The CDR3 consists of 11 residues. CDR3 in DNA: TGCAGCGTTTACCGGGACGGCGAGCAGTACTTC. Protein sequence: CSVYRDGEQYF.

The chain carries TRBV6-5 and TRBJ2-1; D uncertain. Trimming removed 0 bases at V and 4 bases at J, with 7 bases between. This CDR3 has 14 residues. Per the germline V gene, CDR1 is MNHEY and CDR2 is SVGAGI. CDR3 coding DNA: TGTGCCAGCAGTTACTCGAAAGGGTACAATGAGCAGTTCTTC. This translates into CASSYSKGYNEQFF.

The chain combines TRBV13 with TRBJ1-1; 7 bases match TRBD1. Per germline, CDR1 PRHDT and CDR2 FYEKMQ (reference sequence). This CDR3 contains 13 residues. V lost 5 bases to trimming and J lost 7 bases; unmatched junction nucleotides: 7. This CDR3 reads CASSPPSGGEAFF. DNA for the CDR3: TGTGCCAGCAGCCCCCCCTCAGGGGGTGAAGCTTTCTTT.

The CDR3 DNA follows: TGTGCCAGCAGCTTAGGGATCGGAAATCAGCCCCAGCATTTT. Encoded protein: CASSLGIGNQPQHF. The chain links TRBV7-8 to TRBJ1-5; D gene uncertain. The germline V and J ends were trimmed by 1 base and 4 bases, with 8 bases remaining between them. Germline loops: CDR1 SGHVS, CDR2 FQNEAQ. CDR3 length: 14 residues.

The rearrangement uses TRBV19 and TRBJ2-7; perhaps TRBD1 as D (6 bases). Deletions cut 5 bases from V and 5 bases from J, with 16 bases between. The germline V gene encodes CDR1 LNHDA and CDR2 SQIVND (reference sequence). The CDR3 has 14 amino acids. CDR3 in DNA: TGTGCCAGTAGTGTCCGGGACATCGCGCACGAGCAGTACTTC. Encoded protein: CASSVRDIAHEQYF. Filled out from reference TRBV19 and TRBJ2-7, the complete variable domain reads DGGITQSPKYLFRKEGQNVTLSCEQNLNHDAMYWYRQDPGQGLRLIYYSQIVNDFQKGDIAEGYSVSREKKESFPLTVTSAQKNPTAFYLCASSVRDIAHEQYFGPGTRLTVT.

The chain has TRBV27 and TRBJ1-1, with D possibly matching TRBD1 (5 bases). CDR3 length: 14 amino acids. The V end lost 2 bases, the J end lost 6 bases, and 13 bases lay between the germline ends. CDR1 and CDR2 (germline): MNHEY, SMNVEV (reference sequence). The CDR3 nucleotides are TGTGCCAGCAGTTTAGGGTTTGCGGGACCTGAAGCTTTCTTT. This encodes CASSLGFAGPEAFF.

Concerning this clone itself: Other DNA sequences in this sample translate to the same CDR3. The chain links TRBV5-4 to TRBJ2-7; D is unresolved. V shed 4 bases and J shed 1 base, with 9 bases lying between them. The CDR3 spans 13 residues. Germline values: CDR1 SGHNT, CDR2 YYREEE (reference sequence). The CDR3 sequence is CASSAGPSYEQYF. In DNA, the CDR3 is TGTGCCAGCAGCGCCGGGCCTTCCTACGAGCAGTACTTC. The complete variable domain, with remaining parts taken from reference TRBV5-4 and TRBJ2-7, reads ETGVTQSPTHLIKTRGQQVTLRCSSQSGHNTVSWYQQALGQGPQFIFQYYREEENGRGNFPPRFSGLQFPNYSSELNVNALELDDSALYLCASSAGPSYEQYFGPGTRLTVT.

The CDR3 reads CASSLSMGQNEAFF. CDR3 sequence (DNA): TGTGCCAGCAGTTTATCGATGGGACAGAATGAAGCTTTCTTT. The chain couples TRBV27 to TRBJ1-1, with 7 bases fitting TRBD1. The germline CDR1 and CDR2 sequences are MNHEY and SMNVEV (reference sequence). V was clipped by 0 bases and J by 7 bases; unmatched bases: 5. The CDR3 has 14 residues.

The V and J genes are TRBV27 and TRBJ2-1; tentative D call: TRBD1 (6 bases). This CDR3 has 16 residues. Trimming cost V 1 base and J 3 bases, with 13 bases left between them. The germline gives CDR1 MNHEY, CDR2 SMNVEV (reference sequence). CDR3 region: CASSLYPRQVYNEQFF. CDR3 coding DNA: TGTGCCAGCAGTTTATACCCCCGACAGGTCTACAATGAGCAGTTCTTC.

J is TRBJ2-2 and V is TRBV30; TRBD2 agrees at 10 bases. The CDR3 totals 16 residues. V lost 2 bases, J lost 1 base, and 4 bases stayed unmatched. Germline V gives CDR1 GTSNPN, CDR2 SVGIG (reference sequence). The CDR3 bases are TGTGCCTGGAGTTCCGGACTAGCGGTGAACACCGGGGAGCTGTTTTTT. This sequence encodes CAWSSGLAVNTGELFF.

The rearrangement joins TRBV7-8 to TRBJ2-7, with 11 bases identical to TRBD2. The CDR3 has 16 amino acids. Germline CDR1 and CDR2: SGHVS and FQNEAQ. V gave up 1 base and J gave up 3 bases; unmatched junction bases: 5. In DNA, the CDR3 is TGTGCCAGCAGCTTAGGTCTAGCGGGAGGTGTCTACGAGCAGTACTTC. Protein sequence: CASSLGLAGGVYEQYF.

This rearrangement joins TRBV29-1 to TRBJ1-4; TRBD1 is a possible D gene (6 bases). This CDR3 is built from 13 residues. The V gene lost 7 bases and the J gene lost 5 bases, with 14 bases spanning the gap. Germline V gene sequence: CDR1 SQVTM, CDR2 ANQGSEA. CDR3 in amino acids: CSALDRNNEKLFF. DNA of the CDR3: TGCAGCGCCCTAGACAGGAACAATGAAAAACTGTTTTTT.

V usage is TRBV7-8 and J usage is TRBJ2-7, with D hard to call. Deletions cut 4 bases from V and 2 bases from J, with 15 bases between. Germline V gives CDR1 SGHVS, CDR2 FQNEAQ. This CDR3 comprises 15 residues. For the CDR3, the DNA is TGTGCCAGCAGCTCAGTAAGGAGTTTGCCCTACGAGCAGTACTTC. It specifies CASSSVRSLPYEQYF.

The rearrangement joins TRBV4-1 to TRBJ2-3, with 10 bases lining up with TRBD1. The CDR3 loop spans 16 amino acids. Germline V lookup: CDR1 MGHRA, CDR2 YSYEKL. V lost 3 bases, J lost 3 bases, and 6 bases stayed unmatched. CDR3 coding DNA: TGCGCCAGCAGCCAGGCGGACAGGGGGGGGACAGATACGCAGTATTTT. Amino acids: CASSQADRGGTDTQYF.

The rearrangement links TRBV28 to TRBJ1-1; 9 bases agree with TRBD1. The CDR3 extends over 12 amino acids. CDR1 MDHEN and CDR2 SYDVKM come from the germline V gene. The V and J ends lost 5 bases and 7 bases, in that order; junction bases with no gene match: 2. The CDR3 sequence: CASSDRGIEAFF. DNA of the CDR3: TGTGCCAGCAGTGACAGGGGGATTGAAGCTTTCTTT.